The 25 T cell receptor beta chains reported below all come from one sample, sequenced in a study of blood T cell repertoires in COVID-19. Assay used: immunoSEQ multiplex PCR; TCRdb lists only in-frame clones, some missing. The sample contains roughly 350,000 clones, about 85% of which appear only once. The sequencing sample was made of peripheral blood. The receptors stem from a woman under 30 with acute or convalescent COVID-19.

This chain uses TRBV9 with TRBJ1-4; possibly TRBD1 for D (6 bases). V shed 4 bases and J shed 7 bases, with 11 bases lying between them. CDR1 SGDLS and CDR2 YYNGEE come from the germline V gene. This CDR3 spans 13 amino acids. The CDR3 DNA reads TGTGCCAGCAGCCCAAGGGGGGGTGAAAAACTGTTTTTT. It codes for CASSPRGGEKLFF.

Ten or more counts support this clone. This chain joins TRBV27 and TRBJ1-5; 10 bases fit TRBD1. The trim removed 6 bases at V and 7 bases at J, leaving 9 bases unmatched. CDR1 is MNHEY, CDR2 SMNVEV, per germline (reference sequence). CDR3 length equals 15 residues. The CDR3 reads CASSPRQGAGQPQHF. The CDR3 DNA follows: TGTGCCAGCAGCCCCAGACAGGGGGCAGGCCAGCCCCAGCATTTT.

The rearrangement uses TRBV27 and TRBJ2-3; TRBD2 matches at 9 bases. Germline assignment: CDR1 MNHEY and CDR2 SMNVEV (reference sequence). The CDR3 runs to 17 residues. The J segment lost 0 bases and the V segment lost 4 bases, leaving 8 bases of the junction unmatched. CDR3 sequence: CASSSGLAGTSTDTQYF. CDR3 bases: TGTGCCAGCAGTTCTGGGCTAGCGGGGACGAGCACAGATACGCAGTATTTT.

V usage is TRBV7-9 and J usage is TRBJ2-7, with a weak D call TRBD2 (6 bases). This CDR3 comprises 14 residues. From germline, CDR1 is SEHNR and CDR2 FQNEAQ (reference sequence). The V end lost 1 base, the J end lost 0 bases, and 7 bases lay between the germline ends. The CDR3 DNA reads TGTGCCAGCAGCTTAGGTAGCGGCTCCTACGAGCAGTACTTC. This gives the protein CASSLGSGSYEQYF. Drawing the rest from reference TRBV7-9 and TRBJ2-7, the complete variable domain is DTGVSQNPRHKITKRGQNVTFRCDPISEHNRLYWYRQTLGQGPEFLTYFQNEAQLEKSRLLSDRFSAERPKGSFSTLEIQRTEQGDSAMYLCASSLGSGSYEQYFGPGTRLTVT.

V is TRBV5-1 and J is TRBJ2-7, with TRBD1 identical over 9 bases. The junction had 8 bases not matched to a gene; V was cut back by 0 bases and J by 1 base. Per germline, CDR1 SGHRS and CDR2 YFSETQ. The CDR3 totals 17 residues. Written as DNA, the CDR3 is TGCGCCAGCAGCTTGGAGGGCGTGACAGGGGGATCCTACGAGCAGTACTTC. Translating gives CASSLEGVTGGSYEQYF.

This clone was counted a single time. The chain links TRBV6-5 to TRBJ1-1; a weak D match, TRBD1 (6 bases). Germline lookup yields CDR1 MNHEY and CDR2 SVGAGI. The CDR3 is made up of 14 amino acids. The ends were cut back, 6 bases at V and 4 bases at J, with 15 bases in the middle. The CDR3 bases are TGTGCCAGCAGCCCGGACCCAGGGGTCACTGAAGCTTTCTTT. Encoded protein: CASSPDPGVTEAFF.

This clone was counted a single time. This rearrangement joins TRBV28 to TRBJ1-1; 8 positions agree with TRBD1. Looked up from germline, CDR1 is MDHEN and CDR2 is SYDVKM. The CDR3 is 16 amino acids. The V segment lost 7 bases and the J segment 8 bases; nucleotides outside the gene matches: 18. CDR3 sequence (DNA): TGTGCCAGCATTTCGTTCTCAGGGGGCACGGGGAGAGAAGCTTTCTTT. Amino acid sequence: CASISFSGGTGREAFF.

The V call is TRBV6-5, the J call TRBJ1-1; TRBD1 matches at 7 bases. This CDR3 is built from 13 residues. Trimming took 5 bases from V and 6 from J; bases not matched to a gene: 6. Germline V gives CDR1 MNHEY, CDR2 SVGAGI. CDR3 sequence reads: CASSLTGLAEAFF. CDR3 coding DNA: TGTGCCAGCAGTCTGACAGGGTTGGCTGAAGCTTTCTTT.

V usage is TRBV24-1 and J usage is TRBJ2-1; 13 positions match TRBD2. CDR3 length: 16 amino acids. The V gene's germline CDR1 is KGHDR and CDR2 SFDVKD. Trimming cost V 4 bases and J 9 bases; bases outside gene matches: 8. The CDR3 coding sequence is TGTGCCACCAGTGACCCACTAGCGGGAGGGCGCGTTGAGCAGTTCTTC. This encodes CATSDPLAGGRVEQFF.

V gene TRBV27 combines with J gene TRBJ2-5, with 8 bases lining up with TRBD1. This CDR3 region has 18 residues. V shed 3 bases and J 2 bases; nucleotides not matched to a gene: 14. CDR1 is MNHEY and CDR2 is SMNVEV in the germline V gene (reference sequence). Here the CDR3 DNA reads TGTGCCAGCAGTTTGCGCGGCGGGTGGGGACAGGCTCAAGAGACCCAGTACTTC. This sequence encodes CASSLRGGWGQAQETQYF.

The CDR3 bases are TGCGCCAGCAGCCCCAGACTAGCCAAAAACATTCAGTACTTC. This sequence encodes CASSPRLAKNIQYF. The J gene is TRBJ2-4, the V gene TRBV4-1; D uncertain. V was clipped by 4 bases and J by 0 bases, with 7 bases between them. Germline V gene lookup returns CDR1 MGHRA and CDR2 YSYEKL. The CDR3 is made up of 14 amino acids.

V gene TRBV2 combines with J gene TRBJ2-5; 7 bases are shared with TRBD2. V was clipped by 3 bases and J by 4 bases; unmatched bases: 8. This CDR3 is 15 amino acids long. The germline gives CDR1 SNHLY, CDR2 FYNNEI. CDR3 residues: CASSDGRGSVETQYF. CDR3 nucleotide sequence: TGTGCCAGCAGTGATGGGCGGGGGTCAGTAGAGACCCAGTACTTC.

Written as DNA, the CDR3 is TGTGCCAGCAGTTCCCACCAGGGCAGGAGCACTGAAGCTTTCTTT. Encoded protein: CASSSHQGRSTEAFF. This chain uses TRBV28 with TRBJ1-1; TRBD1 might be the D (5 bases). The CDR3 is 15 residues long. Germline CDR1 reads MDHEN; CDR2 reads SYDVKM. V was pared by 4 bases and J by 4 bases, with 16 bases between. Supplemented by reference TRBV28 and TRBJ1-1, the full variable domain reads DVKVTQSSRYLVKRTGEKVFLECVQDMDHENMFWYRQDPGLGLRLIYFSYDVKMKEKGDIPEGYSVSREKKERFSLILESASTNQTSMYLCASSSHQGRSTEAFFGQGTRLTVV.

The table lists this clone with a count of one. This chain links TRBV5-5 with TRBJ2-7; 7 positions agree with TRBD2. The V and J ends lost 2 bases and 0 bases, in that order; junction bases with no gene match: 5. The CDR3 has 15 residues. Germline V CDR1 and CDR2: SGHKS, YYEKEE (reference sequence). CDR3 coding DNA: TGTGCCAGCAGCTTCTCCGGGACTAACTCCTACGAGCAGTACTTC. As protein: CASSFSGTNSYEQYF.

This clone was found once. The chain links TRBV4-1 to TRBJ1-4; a weak D match, TRBD1 (5 bases). V lost 1 base and J 14 bases, leaving 14 bases between the germline ends. In germline, CDR1 is MGHRA, CDR2 YSYEKL. CDR3 length equals 13 residues. CDR3 loop: CASSQAYRRGLFF. Here the CDR3 DNA reads TGCGCCAGCAGCCAAGCCTATCGCCGGGGGCTGTTTTTT.

The V call is TRBV5-5, the J call TRBJ1-2; D is possibly TRBD1 (5 bases). CDR1 SGHKS and CDR2 YYEKEE come from the germline V gene (reference sequence). Between the trimmed V and J ends, which lost 0 bases and 4 bases, there was a span of 22 bases. The length of the CDR3 is 18 residues. The CDR3 coding sequence is TGTGCCAGCAGCTTGGGGCCAGGGAACTCCCCAACACGCTATGGCTACACCTTC. Protein: CASSLGPGNSPTRYGYTF.

V usage is TRBV5-8 and J usage is TRBJ2-5; 14 positions agree with TRBD2. The junction had 3 bases not matched to a gene; V was cut back by 4 bases and J by 1 base. The CDR3 sequence is 16 residues long. Germline lookup yields CDR1 SGHTS and CDR2 YDEGEE. In DNA form, the CDR3 reads TGTGCCAGCAGCCCCGGGACTAGCGGGGGCCAAGAGACCCAGTACTTC. Translation: CASSPGTSGGQETQYF.

The rearrangement links TRBV27 to TRBJ1-2, with D uncertain. CDR1 MNHEY and CDR2 SMNVEV come from the germline V gene (reference sequence). V shed 4 bases and J shed 1 base, with 7 bases lying between them. This CDR3 region has 13 residues. The CDR3 DNA follows: TGTGCCAGCAGTTACCAGTATAACTATGGCTACACCTTC. Amino acid sequence: CASSYQYNYGYTF.

This clone was counted only a few times. The CDR3 loop is CASSGRTGGSEAFF. The CDR3 bases are TGTGCCAGCAGCGGTCGGACAGGGGGATCTGAAGCTTTCTTT. The rearrangement joins TRBV9 to TRBJ1-1; 10 bases fit TRBD1. The CDR3 covers 14 residues. Germline assignment: CDR1 SGDLS and CDR2 YYNGEE. V lost 3 bases, J lost 6 bases, and 5 bases stayed unmatched.

There are a few counts of this clone. In DNA, the CDR3 is TGTGCCAGTAACCCGACAGGGGCCACCTACGAGCAGTACTTC. The encoded protein is CASNPTGATYEQYF. The gene calls are TRBV19 and TRBJ2-7; 8 nucleotides agree with TRBD1. From germline, CDR1 is LNHDA and CDR2 SQIVND (reference sequence). CDR3 length equals 14 residues. V was clipped by 7 bases and J by 2 bases; unmatched bases: 7.

This clone occurred a few times. The chain joins TRBV7-2 to TRBJ2-7, with 8 positions matching TRBD2. This CDR3 is built from 14 residues. Trimming removed 5 bases from V and 2 bases from J; junction bases left unmatched: 5. Germline CDR1 reads SGHTA; CDR2 reads FQGNSA. The CDR3 spells CASSPTGGPYEQYF. CDR3 nucleotide sequence: TGTGCCAGCAGCCCAACGGGAGGGCCCTACGAGCAGTACTTC. Full variable domain (remainder filled in from reference TRBV7-2 and TRBJ2-7): GAGVSQSPSNKVTEKGKDVELRCDPISGHTALYWYRQSLGQGLEFLIYFQGNSAPDKSGLPSDRFSAERTGGSVSTLTIQRTQQEDSAVYLCASSPTGGPYEQYFGPGTRLTVT.

This clone was picked up a small number of times. The chain joins TRBV15 to TRBJ1-1; D is uncertain. CDR1 is LNHNV and CDR2 is YYDKDF in the germline V gene (reference sequence). Trimming removed 0 bases at V and 8 bases at J, with 13 bases between. This CDR3 has 14 residues. Here the CDR3 DNA reads TGTGCCACCAGCAGAGAAGGGTTCTCGGGAGAAGCTTTCTTT. It is translated as CATSREGFSGEAFF.

The chain recombines TRBV18 with TRBJ2-7; D unclear. V lost 6 bases and J lost 5, with 11 bases in between. The CDR3 covers 12 residues. The germline V gene has CDR1 KGHSH and CDR2 LQKENI. The CDR3 coding sequence is TGTGCCAGCTCTTTCAGTATTGACGAGCAGTACTTC. Translating gives CASSFSIDEQYF.

J is TRBJ1-1 and V is TRBV6-5; 9 bases map to TRBD1. The CDR3 consists of 14 residues. V lost 6 bases, J lost 5 bases, and 7 bases stayed unmatched. Germline values: CDR1 MNHEY, CDR2 SVGAGI. Here the CDR3 DNA reads TGTGCCAGCAGGTACGACAGGGGGTGGACTGAAGCTTTCTTT. It encodes CASRYDRGWTEAFF.

This sequence joins TRBV5-1 and TRBJ2-1; a weak D match, TRBD2 (6 bases). V lost 2 bases to trimming and J lost 8 bases, with 8 bases between them. Looked up from germline, CDR1 is SGHRS and CDR2 is YFSETQ. The CDR3 consists of 12 residues. In DNA, the CDR3 is TGCGCCAGCAGCTTACCGGGGGATGAGCAGTTCTTC. Translating it yields CASSLPGDEQFF.